This is a list of T cell receptor beta chains from one sample in a study of T cells after yellow fever vaccination. TCRdb reanalysed the 5' RACE reads using MiXCR and keeps one entry per CDR3 protein. The table has hundreds of thousands of distinct CDR3 sequences, around 12% seen once. The sequencing used PBMCs, collected on the day of the yellow fever booster vaccination. These receptor sequences come from a man aged 25-40 years who received the YFV17D yellow fever vaccine. Both conserved end residues are trimmed from each CDR3.

TRBV12-3/TRBV12-4,TRBJ2-3,ASSLTLAGALDTQY
TRBV3-1,TRBJ2-1,ASSQDEVTSGILGYNEQF
TRBV5-5,TRBJ2-2,ASLALGELF
TRBV5-8,TRBJ2-1,ASSLAGTFNEQF
TRBV4-3,TRBJ2-2,ASSRWGLAGGDGELF
TRBV20-1,TRBJ2-7,SARDRVDWEQY
TRBV19,TRBJ2-2,ASSIDLAGGGTGELF
TRBV20-1,TRBJ1-1,SASGQGMGNTEAF
TRBV12-3/TRBV12-4,TRBJ2-5,ASSRPYAIETQY
TRBV6-1,TRBJ1-2,ASRPHGQPLAGYT
TRBV12-3/TRBV12-4,TRBJ2-2,ASSPRTDRGSGELF
TRBV7-2,TRBJ2-2,ASSLDSGAISGELF
TRBV10-3,TRBJ2-3,AISGGQGDTQY
TRBV6-5,TRBJ1-6,ASSYSGKGQTNSPLH
TRBV5-1,TRBJ2-1,ASSLSLAGSGEQF
TRBV9,TRBJ2-1,ASSVLAGGPGNEQF
TRBV27,TRBJ2-3,ASSARASGTDTQY
TRBV5-4,TRBJ2-5,ASSPTLGDEETQY
TRBV7-9,TRBJ2-1,ASSLDGPADEQF
TRBV5-1,TRBJ2-5,ASSFGHNSETQY
TRBV5-8,TRBJ2-7,ASSLVLAGEYEQY
TRBV7-9,TRBJ2-1,ASSPLTGYNEQF
TRBV7-8,TRBJ2-7,ASSLAKPSGYEQY
TRBV12-3/TRBV12-4,TRBJ2-2,ASSFGFPGELF
TRBV27,TRBJ2-7,ASSASGPVYEQY
TRBV29-1,TRBJ2-1,SVGLAYDEQF
TRBV11-1,TRBJ2-1,ASSYTAAGGGPFAYNEQF
TRBV29-1,TRBJ2-7,SVEDRDEQY
TRBV29-1,TRBJ2-1,SATDRGPYNEQF
TRBV13,TRBJ2-7,ASSPRTSGRSYEQY
TRBV5-1,TRBJ2-7,ASSLVSGTALMGQY
TRBV6-5,TRBJ2-4,ASQEGGGAKNIQY
TRBV14,TRBJ2-3,ASSQELLNTQY
TRBV6-2/TRBV6-3,TRBJ2-3,ASSKGIPLTQY
TRBV15,TRBJ2-1,ATSRGRDWSWNEQF
TRBV5-4,TRBJ2-1,ASSLNSNEQF
TRBV5-6,TRBJ2-1,ASSLTSGIRF
TRBV6-1,TRBJ2-3,ASSEKRPSGRPSGSTDTQY
TRBV12-3/TRBV12-4,TRBJ2-2,ASSLRQANTGELF
TRBV12-3/TRBV12-4,TRBJ2-2,ASSPLAGYTGELF
TRBV20-1,TRBJ2-7,SARDEGQAYEQY
TRBV5-1,TRBJ2-5,ASSPTGRTQETQY
TRBV3-1,TRBJ2-7,ASSKGGSGYEQY
TRBV18,TRBJ2-2,ASSPDRVNGELF
TRBV7-2,TRBJ1-2,ASSLAGTATYGYT
TRBV25-1,TRBJ2-1,ASSDRSEQF
TRBV29-1,TRBJ2-5,SVAVGGETQY
TRBV2,TRBJ2-5,ASSVGSTRTGLAQETQY
TRBV28,TRBJ2-5,ASRVAGGPGTQY
TRBV5-5,TRBJ2-2,ASSLAGQGTGELF
TRBV3-1,TRBJ1-1,ASSQPDGSEAF
TRBV29-1,TRBJ2-5,SVRGGGETQY
TRBV6-2/TRBV6-3,TRBJ2-1,ASSYSKFGEQF
TRBV7-9,TRBJ2-1,ASSPWVYNEQF